This record concerns one T cell receptor (beta chain) sequence. What it binds is unknown. This specimen comes from a study of radiation and T cells in renal cell carcinoma. Points from the study as a whole: In blood, top tumor clones expanded by 2 weeks, shrinking by 4.

Stated time point: blood 4 weeks post-SBRT, at nephrectomy. The treatment was: 15 Gy SBRT to primary tumor, nephrectomy 4 weeks later. Nephrectomy followed 15 Gy stereotactic body radiation by 4 weeks. Using immunoSEQ multiplex PCR, the repertoire was profiled, and TCRdb retains in-frame clones only, with some absent. Of roughly 160,000 clones listed, approximately 90% are singletons. Germline-derived CDR1 and CDR2 are SEHNR and FQNEAQ (reference sequence). The CDR3 covers 13 residues. V was shortened by 1 base and J by 1 base, with 4 bases between the two germline ends. The sample here was blood, taken from a patient whose treatment included radiotherapy and nephrectomy. The sequence was obtained from a woman aged 45-59 years with renal cell carcinoma. J is TRBJ2-5 and V is TRBV7-9, with D uncertain. In DNA form, the CDR3 reads TGTGCCAGCAGCTTAGAGGTCCAAGAGACCCAGTACTTC. Its protein is CASSLEVQETQYF.